Described below is a single TCR beta chain sequence and its context. The sample belongs to a study of T cells after yellow fever vaccination. The CDR3 loop spans 15 amino acids. V lost 5 bases and J 0 bases, leaving 13 bases between the germline ends. In germline, CDR1 is MGHRA, CDR2 YSYEKL. TCRdb itself ran the 5' RACE reads through MiXCR, one entry per CDR3 protein. The sample carries approximately 120,000 distinct CDR3 sequences, 15% recorded once. The receptor comes from a man aged 18-30 years who received the YFV17D yellow fever vaccine. The chain combines TRBV4-1 with TRBJ1-1; no reliable D call. This specimen was CD8+ T cells sorted from PBMCs, taken 5 days after the yellow fever booster vaccination. The CDR3 DNA is TGCGCCAGCAGCAAAGTTCAGGTCATGAACACTGAAGCTTTCTTT. This sequence encodes CASSKVQVMNTEAFF.